This note documents a single TCR beta chain sequence. As yet, its antigen is unknown. Profiled with immunoSEQ multiplex PCR; TCRdb holds only in-frame clones, not every one. Counted here are 90,000 to 110,000 clones, roughly 89% occurring once; the ten biggest clones make up around 45%. Germline CDR1 is ENHRY and CDR2 is SYGVKD. The CDR3 is made up of 14 amino acids. V was pared by 10 bases and J by 6 bases, with 10 bases of the junction left unmatched. The record originates from a study of T cell responses to AZD1222 COVID-19 vaccine. Study results and limitations: Repertoire sampling was restricted to post-peak T cell response timepoints. Two AZD1222 administrations were followed by greater Spike-specific TCR breadth and depth. Spike-spanning, vaccine-associated CD4 TCRs were dominant at 160-218 and 743-854.

The clonotype originates from an adult who received the AZD1222 COVID-19 vaccine. V gene TRBV10-3 combines with J gene TRBJ2-4; 9 nucleotides agree with TRBD1. The sequencing used peripheral blood, collected 28 days after the second AZD1222 dose. DNA of the CDR3: TGTGCCACTACAGCGGGACAGGGTACAAACATTCAGTACTTC. Protein: CATTAGQGTNIQYF.